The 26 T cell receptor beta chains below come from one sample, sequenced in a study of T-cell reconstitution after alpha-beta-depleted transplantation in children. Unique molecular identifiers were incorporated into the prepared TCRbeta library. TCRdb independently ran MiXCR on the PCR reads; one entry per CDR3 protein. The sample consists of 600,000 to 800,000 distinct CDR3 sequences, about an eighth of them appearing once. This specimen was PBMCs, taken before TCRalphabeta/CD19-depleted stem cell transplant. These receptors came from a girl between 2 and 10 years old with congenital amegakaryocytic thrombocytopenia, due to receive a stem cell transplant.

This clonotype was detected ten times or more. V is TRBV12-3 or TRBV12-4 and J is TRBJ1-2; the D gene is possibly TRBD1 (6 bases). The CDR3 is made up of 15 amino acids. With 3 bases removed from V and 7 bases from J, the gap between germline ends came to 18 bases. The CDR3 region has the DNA TGTGCCAGCAGTTTCGGCCGGACAGCGGGGAGTGGCTACACCTTC. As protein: CASSFGRTAGSGYTF.

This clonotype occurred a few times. The chain's CDR3 is CSASATSGAVYNEQFF. The CDR3 DNA reads as TGCAGTGCTAGTGCGACTAGCGGGGCAGTCTACAATGAGCAGTTCTTC. J is TRBJ2-1 and V is TRBV20-1, with 11 nucleotides matching TRBD2. Germline CDR1 and CDR2: DFQATT and SNEGSKA (reference sequence). This CDR3 has 16 amino acids. Trimming cost V 3 bases and J 3 bases; bases outside gene matches: 7.

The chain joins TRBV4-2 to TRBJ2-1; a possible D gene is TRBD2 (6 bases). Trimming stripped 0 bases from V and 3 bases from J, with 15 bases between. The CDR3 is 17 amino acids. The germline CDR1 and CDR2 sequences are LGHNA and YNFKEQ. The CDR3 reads CASSQEGGTAIYNEQFF. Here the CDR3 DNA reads TGTGCCAGCAGCCAAGAAGGAGGGACCGCCATCTACAATGAGCAGTTCTTC.

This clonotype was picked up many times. In nucleotides, the CDR3 is TGCAGCGTACCGGGACAGTTTGGCTCCTACGAGCAGTACTTC. Its translation is CSVPGQFGSYEQYF. The V and J genes are TRBV29-1 and TRBJ2-7; TRBD1 agrees at 7 bases. J lost 0 bases, V lost 6 bases, and 8 bases had no gene match. Germline V CDR1 and CDR2: SQVTM, ANQGSEA. This CDR3 contains 14 residues.

The DNA for the CDR3 is TGTGCCATCGCCGAGGGTCCCGGGACAGGGGAATGGGAGGGGGAGCAGTTCTTC. This encodes CAIAEGPGTGEWEGEQFF. The chain has TRBV10-3 and TRBJ2-1; 10 nucleotides agree with TRBD1. Germline-derived CDR1 and CDR2 are ENHRY and SYGVKD. There are 18 residues in the CDR3. V lost 8 bases and J lost 10; bases outside the gene matches: 23.

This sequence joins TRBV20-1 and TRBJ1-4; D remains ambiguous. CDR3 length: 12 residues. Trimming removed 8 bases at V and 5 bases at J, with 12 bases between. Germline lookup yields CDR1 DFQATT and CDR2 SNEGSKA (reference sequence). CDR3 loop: CSLLGLNEKLFF. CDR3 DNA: TGCAGTTTACTCGGGCTAAATGAAAAACTGTTTTTT.

The CDR3 nucleotides read TGTGCCAGCAGTGATTCGGAGGGGACCCAGTACTTC. It yields the protein CASSDSEGTQYF. The chain links TRBV25-1 to TRBJ2-5, with a weak D call TRBD2 (6 bases). The CDR3 extends over 12 amino acids. The germline CDR1 and CDR2 sequences are MGHDK and SYGVNS. The V and J ends lost 3 bases and 7 bases respectively, with 9 bases between them.

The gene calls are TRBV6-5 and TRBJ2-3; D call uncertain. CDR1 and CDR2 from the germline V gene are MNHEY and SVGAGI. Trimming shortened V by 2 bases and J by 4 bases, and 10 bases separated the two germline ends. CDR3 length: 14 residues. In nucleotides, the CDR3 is TGTGCCAGCAGTTACCTTAGCAGCTCAGATACGCAGTATTTT. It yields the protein CASSYLSSSDTQYF.

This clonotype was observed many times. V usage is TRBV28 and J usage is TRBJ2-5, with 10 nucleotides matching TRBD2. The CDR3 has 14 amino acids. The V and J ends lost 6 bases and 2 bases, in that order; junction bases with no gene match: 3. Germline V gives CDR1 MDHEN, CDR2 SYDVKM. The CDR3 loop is CASRVTSGQETQYF. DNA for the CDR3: TGTGCCAGCAGGGTGACTAGCGGGCAAGAGACCCAGTACTTC.

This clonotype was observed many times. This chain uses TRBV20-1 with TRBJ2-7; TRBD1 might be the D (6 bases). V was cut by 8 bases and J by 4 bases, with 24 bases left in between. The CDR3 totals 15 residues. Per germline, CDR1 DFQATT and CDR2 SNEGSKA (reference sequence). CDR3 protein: CSTDRGVASSYEQYF. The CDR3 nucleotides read TGCAGTACGGACAGAGGGGTAGCTTCTAGTTACGAGCAGTACTTC.

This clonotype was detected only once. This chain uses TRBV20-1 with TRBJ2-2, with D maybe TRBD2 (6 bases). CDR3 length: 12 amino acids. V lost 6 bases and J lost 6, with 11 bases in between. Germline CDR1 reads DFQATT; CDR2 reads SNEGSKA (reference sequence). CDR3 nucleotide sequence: TGCAGTGCCCCTGGGGGGTCCGGGGAGCTGTTTTTT. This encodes CSAPGGSGELFF.

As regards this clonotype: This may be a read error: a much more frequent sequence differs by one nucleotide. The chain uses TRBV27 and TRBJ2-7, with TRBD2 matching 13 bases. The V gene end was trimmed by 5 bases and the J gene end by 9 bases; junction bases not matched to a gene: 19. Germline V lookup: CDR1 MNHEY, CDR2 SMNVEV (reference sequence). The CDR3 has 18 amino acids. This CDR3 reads CASSPGLAGVTRVSAQYF. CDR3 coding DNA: TGTGCCAGCAGTCCCGGACTAGCGGGAGTCACCAGAGTCTCCGCGCAGTACTTC.

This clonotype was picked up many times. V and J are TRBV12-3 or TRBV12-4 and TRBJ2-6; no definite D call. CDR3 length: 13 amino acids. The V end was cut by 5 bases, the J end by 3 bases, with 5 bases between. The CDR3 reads CASSPSGANVLTF. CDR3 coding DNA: TGTGCCAGCAGTCCAAGTGGGGCCAACGTCCTGACTTTC.

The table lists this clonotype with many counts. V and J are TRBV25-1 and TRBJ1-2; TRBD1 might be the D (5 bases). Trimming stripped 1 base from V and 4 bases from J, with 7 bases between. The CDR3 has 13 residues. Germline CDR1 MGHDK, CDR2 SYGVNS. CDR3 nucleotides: TGTGCCAGCAGTGAATCTGGGACCTATGGCTACACCTTC. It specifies CASSESGTYGYTF.

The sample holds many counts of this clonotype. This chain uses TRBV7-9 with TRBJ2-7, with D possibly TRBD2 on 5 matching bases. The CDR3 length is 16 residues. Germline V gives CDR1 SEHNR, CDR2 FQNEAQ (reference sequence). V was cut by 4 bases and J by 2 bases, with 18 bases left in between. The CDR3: CASSSTRTAPTYEQYF. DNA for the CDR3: TGTGCCAGCAGCTCAACGAGGACTGCCCCCACCTACGAGCAGTACTTC.

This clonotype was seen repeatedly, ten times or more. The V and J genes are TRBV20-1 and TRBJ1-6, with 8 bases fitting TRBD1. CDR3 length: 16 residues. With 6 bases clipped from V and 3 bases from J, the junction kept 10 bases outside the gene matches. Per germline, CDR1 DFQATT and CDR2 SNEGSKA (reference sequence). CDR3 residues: CSAASSGQVYNSPLHF. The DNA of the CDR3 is TGCAGTGCAGCTTCCTCGGGACAGGTCTATAATTCACCCCTCCACTTT.

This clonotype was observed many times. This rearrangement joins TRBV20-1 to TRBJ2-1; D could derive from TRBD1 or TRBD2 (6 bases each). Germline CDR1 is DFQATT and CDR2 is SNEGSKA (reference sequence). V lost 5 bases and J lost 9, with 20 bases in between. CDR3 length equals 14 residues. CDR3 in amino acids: CSAEGGRLASEQFF. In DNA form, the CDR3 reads TGCAGTGCTGAGGGGGGCCGTCTAGCAAGTGAGCAGTTCTTC.

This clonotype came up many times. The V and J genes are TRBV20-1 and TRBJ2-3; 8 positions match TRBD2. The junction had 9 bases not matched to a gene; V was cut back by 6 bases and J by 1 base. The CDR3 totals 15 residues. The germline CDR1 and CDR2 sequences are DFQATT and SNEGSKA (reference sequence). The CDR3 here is CSAVGGRSGTDTQYF. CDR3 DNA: TGCAGTGCAGTCGGCGGGAGGTCTGGCACAGATACGCAGTATTTT.

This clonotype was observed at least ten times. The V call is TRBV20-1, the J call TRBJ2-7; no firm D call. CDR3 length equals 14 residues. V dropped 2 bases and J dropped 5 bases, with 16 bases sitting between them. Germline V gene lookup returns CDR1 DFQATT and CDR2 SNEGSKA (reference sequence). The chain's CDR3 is CSARTDNDHHEQYF. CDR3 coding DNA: TGCAGTGCTAGAACCGACAACGACCACCACGAGCAGTACTTC.

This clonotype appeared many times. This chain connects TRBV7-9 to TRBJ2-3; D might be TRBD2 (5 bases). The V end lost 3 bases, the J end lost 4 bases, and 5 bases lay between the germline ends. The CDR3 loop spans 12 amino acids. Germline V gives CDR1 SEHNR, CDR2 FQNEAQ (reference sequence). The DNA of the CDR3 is TGTGCCAGCAGCTTGGAGGCAGATACGCAGTATTTT. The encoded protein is CASSLEADTQYF.

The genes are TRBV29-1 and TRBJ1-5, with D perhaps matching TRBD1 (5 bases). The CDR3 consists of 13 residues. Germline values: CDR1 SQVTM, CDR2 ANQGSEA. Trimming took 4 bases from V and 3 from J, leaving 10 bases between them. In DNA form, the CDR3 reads TGCAGCGTTGGACCAGGGTTCAATCAGCCCCAGCATTTT. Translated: CSVGPGFNQPQHF.

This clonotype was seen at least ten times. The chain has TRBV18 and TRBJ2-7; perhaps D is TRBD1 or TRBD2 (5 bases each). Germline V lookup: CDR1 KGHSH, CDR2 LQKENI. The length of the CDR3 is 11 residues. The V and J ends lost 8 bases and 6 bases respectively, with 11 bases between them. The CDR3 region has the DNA TGTGCCAGCAGTCCTGGGGGCGAGCAGTACTTC. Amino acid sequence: CASSPGGEQYF.

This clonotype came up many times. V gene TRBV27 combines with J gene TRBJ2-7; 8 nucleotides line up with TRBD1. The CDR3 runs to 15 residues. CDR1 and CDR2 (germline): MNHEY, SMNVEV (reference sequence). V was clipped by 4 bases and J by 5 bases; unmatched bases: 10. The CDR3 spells CASSYLGQGRNEQYF. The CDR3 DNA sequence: TGTGCCAGCAGTTACTTAGGACAGGGTAGGAACGAGCAGTACTTC.

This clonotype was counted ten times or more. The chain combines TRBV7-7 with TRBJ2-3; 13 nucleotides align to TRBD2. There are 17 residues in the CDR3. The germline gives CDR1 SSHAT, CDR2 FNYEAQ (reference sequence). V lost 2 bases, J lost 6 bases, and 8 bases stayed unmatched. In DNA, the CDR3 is TGTGCCAGCAGCTTATCCCCCGGACTAGCGGGAGTTGATACGCAGTATTTT. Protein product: CASSLSPGLAGVDTQYF. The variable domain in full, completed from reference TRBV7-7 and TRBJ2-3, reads GAGVSQSPRYKVTKRGQDVTLRCDPISSHATLYWYQQALGQGPEFLTYFNYEAQPDKSGLPSDRFSAERPEGSISTLTIQRTEQRDSAMYRCASSLSPGLAGVDTQYFGPGTRLTVL.

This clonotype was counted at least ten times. The CDR3 protein is CASRATSDTQYF. The CDR3 nucleotides are TGTGCCAGCAGGGCCACCTCAGATACGCAGTATTTT. The chain employs TRBV12-3 or TRBV12-4 and TRBJ2-3; D is unresolved. The germline V and J ends were trimmed by 6 bases and 4 bases, with 8 bases remaining between them. The CDR3 totals 12 residues.

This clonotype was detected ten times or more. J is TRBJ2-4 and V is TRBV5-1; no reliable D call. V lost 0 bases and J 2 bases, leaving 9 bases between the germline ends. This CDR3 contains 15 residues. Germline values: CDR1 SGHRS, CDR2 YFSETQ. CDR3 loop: CASSLELQTKNIQYF. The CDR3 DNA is TGCGCCAGCAGCTTGGAGCTCCAAACCAAAAACATTCAGTACTTC.